The present T cell receptor (beta chain) was sequenced within a study of T cells in Graves' hyperthyroidism and ophthalmopathy. Notes on this clonotype: Its target is unknown. Likely a read error: the CDR3 ends without its conserved phenylalanine or tryptophan.

Patients with uncontrolled infections, other autoimmune diseases, pregnancy or lactation were excluded. Notes on the study in general: Ophthalmopathy prediction by the model preceded onset by a median about 6.5 months. Stable hyperthyroidism was separated from ophthalmopathy by a model based on 13 V-J features. Most thyroid-expanded clonotypes above 0.001 were also found in blood.

CDR3 length: 15 amino acids. CDR1 is KGHDR and CDR2 is SFDVKD in the germline V gene. RNA transcripts provided the source from which TCR beta CDR3 regions were amplified. TCR CDR3 regions were first amplified by RT-PCR with HTBI primers. TCRdb passed the multiplex PCR reads through MiXCR, listing each CDR3 protein once. The table lists roughly 510,000 distinct CDR3 sequences, over 35% of them singletons. The receptor was derived from an adult woman with Graves' disease, either hyperthyroidism or ophthalmopathy (not recorded which). The specimen sequenced was peripheral blood or thyroid tissue (not recorded which). The chain couples TRBV24-1 to TRBJ2-7; 7 bases line up with TRBD2. The end of the DNA aligns better with TRBJ2-5, so the J call may be wrong. CDR3 sequence: CATSDLGLDGETQYL. CDR3 bases: TGTGCCACCAGTGATCTCGGACTAGATGGAGAGACCCAGTACCTC.